What follows are 19 T cell receptor beta chains derived from one specimen sequenced in a study of Ad26.COV2.S vaccination and SARS-CoV-2 variants. Sequenced by immunoSEQ multiplex PCR; TCRdb stores in-frame clones only, minus some. The sample records under 400,000 clones, over 75% being singletons. Treatment noted: roughly 18 received Ad26.COV2.S at low or high dose, single or two shots; about 5 received placebo; per-sample allocation not given. Sample collection was performed on day 63 after the first vaccine or placebo injection. The starting material was peripheral blood, obtained in a trial of Ad26.COV2.S vaccine versus placebo. Receptors originate from a person aged 18-60 years who received the Ad26.COV2.S COVID-19 vaccine or a placebo.

CDR3 sequence (DNA): TGTGCCAGCAGCTTAGGGGCAGGGGTGGATGGCTACACCTTC. Translation: CASSLGAGVDGYTF. This chain links TRBV7-9 with TRBJ1-2, with D maybe TRBD1 (6 bases). V lost 1 base to trimming and J lost 6 bases, with 12 bases between them. This CDR3 is 14 amino acids long. Looked up from germline, CDR1 is SEHNR and CDR2 is FQNEAQ (reference sequence).

The chain joins TRBV7-9 to TRBJ1-5; TRBD1 aligns across 8 bases. CDR1 is SEHNR and CDR2 is FQNEAQ in the germline V gene (reference sequence). The CDR3 consists of 15 residues. J was trimmed by 4 bases and V by 7 bases; bases with no gene match: 9. CDR3 nucleotide sequence: TGTGCCAGCACCTACTCAGGACAGGGTAATCAGCCCCAGCATTTT. Amino acid sequence: CASTYSGQGNQPQHF.

V usage is TRBV6-6 and J usage is TRBJ2-7, with 8 bases that match TRBD1. After removal of 6 bases from V and 1 base from J, the junction contained 8 bases not matched to a gene. The V gene's germline CDR1 is MNHNY and CDR2 SVGAGI (reference sequence). CDR3 length: 15 residues. The CDR3, as DNA: TGTGCCAGCAGACGACAGGGGTCGATGTCCTACGAGCAGTACTTC. It translates to CASRRQGSMSYEQYF.

J is TRBJ1-2 and V is TRBV4-2; the D is unclear. CDR3 length equals 15 residues. The V gene's germline CDR1 is LGHNA and CDR2 YNFKEQ. Deletions cut 0 bases from V and 4 bases from J, with 12 bases between. CDR3 amino acids: CASSQDPGYLYGYTF. The CDR3 DNA is TGTGCCAGCAGCCAAGATCCAGGATACCTCTATGGCTACACCTTC.

In this sample, this clone turned up once. This rearrangement joins TRBV15 to TRBJ2-2, with 8 bases that match TRBD2. Germline V CDR1 and CDR2: LNHNV, YYDKDF (reference sequence). J was trimmed by 6 bases and V by 0 bases; bases with no gene match: 6. This CDR3 is 16 amino acids long. Here the CDR3 DNA reads TGTGCCACCAGCAGAGATTTGGGACTAGGCGCCGGGGAGCTGTTTTTT. Amino acid sequence: CATSRDLGLGAGELFF.

This chain uses TRBV6-5 with TRBJ1-1, with 7 nucleotides matching TRBD1. The CDR3 covers 13 residues. Germline V gene lookup returns CDR1 MNHEY and CDR2 SVGAGI. The trim removed 7 bases at V and 4 bases at J, leaving 6 bases unmatched. CDR3 bases: TGTGCCAGCACCCTCAGGGGGGGCACTGAAGCTTTCTTT. Translating it yields CASTLRGGTEAFF.

The chain recombines TRBV5-1 with TRBJ2-5, with TRBD1 as a possible D gene (6 bases). V gave up 2 bases and J gave up 2 bases, with 10 bases separating them. Germline V CDR1 and CDR2: SGHRS, YFSETQ. The CDR3 is 14 residues long. The DNA for the CDR3 is TGCGCCAGCAGCTTCGGGACAACTCAAGAGACCCAGTACTTC. Protein: CASSFGTTQETQYF. Together with reference TRBV5-1 and TRBJ2-5, the CDR3 gives the full variable domain: KAGVTQTPRYLIKTRGQQVTLSCSPISGHRSVSWYQQTPGQGLQFLFEYFSETQRNKGNFPGRFSGRQFSNSRSEMNVSTLELGDSALYLCASSFGTTQETQYFGPGTRLLVL.

V usage is TRBV5-4 and J usage is TRBJ1-1; the match to TRBD1 covers 9 bases. After removal of 3 bases from V and 7 bases from J, the junction contained 1 base not matched to a gene. The germline V gene has CDR1 SGHNT and CDR2 YYREEE (reference sequence). The CDR3 is 12 amino acids. This CDR3 is CASSSTGGEAFF. The CDR3, as DNA: TGTGCCAGCAGCTCGACAGGGGGTGAAGCTTTCTTT.

This chain links TRBV28 with TRBJ1-2; TRBD1 might be the D (5 bases). Germline lookup yields CDR1 MDHEN and CDR2 SYDVKM. V lost 7 bases, J lost 0 bases, and 18 bases lay in between. The CDR3 sequence is 16 residues long. The CDR3 DNA reads as TGTGCCAGCACAACCGGGGGGTGGGAAGCTAACTATGGCTACACCTTC. Translating gives CASTTGGWEANYGYTF.

The genes are TRBV11-2 and TRBJ2-5; D is undetermined. Germline V gene sequence: CDR1 SGHAT, CDR2 FQNNGV. V lost 3 bases and J lost 0, with 5 bases in between. This CDR3 has 13 amino acids. The CDR3 region has the DNA TGTGCCAGCAGCTTCCCGTACCAAGAGACCCAGTACTTC. It encodes CASSFPYQETQYF.

The rearrangement links TRBV5-1 to TRBJ1-6, with D maybe TRBD1 (6 bases). This CDR3 is built from 15 residues. Trimming took off 3 bases at V and 5 bases at J, with 12 bases between the two ends. Germline loops: CDR1 SGHRS, CDR2 YFSETQ. The CDR3: CASSSSGQNNSPLHF. CDR3 coding DNA: TGCGCCAGCAGCTCCTCGGGACAAAATAATTCACCCCTCCACTTT.

The V call is TRBV5-1, the J call TRBJ1-4; D is unresolved. V dropped 4 bases and J dropped 0 bases, with 13 bases sitting between them. Germline CDR1 SGHRS, CDR2 YFSETQ. The CDR3 length is 16 residues. The CDR3 DNA reads as TGCGCCAGCAGCCCGGTGGGAGGCACAACTAATGAAAAACTGTTTTTT. Its protein is CASSPVGGTTNEKLFF.

This clone has just one count. The genes are TRBV11-2 and TRBJ1-1; D is ambiguous. V lost 1 base and J 2 bases, leaving 11 bases between the germline ends. Per germline, CDR1 SGHAT and CDR2 FQNNGV. CDR3 size: 15 residues. In DNA form, the CDR3 reads TGTGCCAGCAGCTTAGGGGCCATACCTAACACTGAAGCTTTCTTT. This codes for CASSLGAIPNTEAFF.

This clone was counted a few times. The chain links TRBV6-5 to TRBJ1-2; 7 positions match TRBD1. There are 15 residues in the CDR3. The germline CDR1 and CDR2 sequences are MNHEY and SVGAGI. The junction had 3 bases not matched to a gene; V was cut back by 2 bases and J by 0 bases. The CDR3 is CASSYRDSSNYGYTF. The CDR3 DNA reads as TGTGCCAGCAGTTACCGGGACAGTTCTAACTATGGCTACACCTTC.

The V and J genes are TRBV5-1 and TRBJ2-7; 9 bases align to TRBD1. Germline CDR1 is SGHRS and CDR2 is YFSETQ. The CDR3 is made up of 16 amino acids. V dropped 3 bases and J dropped 3; count of bases not matched to a gene: 10. CDR3 region: CASSSNPGQGVYEQYF. In DNA, the CDR3 is TGCGCCAGCAGCTCCAACCCGGGACAGGGTGTCTACGAGCAGTACTTC. Looking up the rest from reference TRBV5-1 and TRBJ2-7 gives the full variable domain: KAGVTQTPRYLIKTRGQQVTLSCSPISGHRSVSWYQQTPGQGLQFLFEYFSETQRNKGNFPGRFSGRQFSNSRSEMNVSTLELGDSALYLCASSSNPGQGVYEQYFGPGTRLTVT.

The rearrangement joins TRBV5-1 to TRBJ1-3; D might be TRBD1 (5 bases). Germline V gene lookup returns CDR1 SGHRS and CDR2 YFSETQ. Trimming took 4 bases from V and 7 from J, leaving 15 bases between them. This CDR3 is built from 14 residues. As DNA, the CDR3 is TGCGCCAGCAGCATAGGGACCGCCGAGAACACCATATATTTT. Amino acid sequence: CASSIGTAENTIYF.

The V and J genes are TRBV7-2 and TRBJ1-6, with a tentative D call TRBD1 (5 bases). This CDR3 is built from 14 residues. V lost 2 bases and J lost 7, with 9 bases in between. Germline V CDR1 and CDR2: SGHTA, FQGNSA. In DNA, the CDR3 is TGTGCCAGCAGCTTACTTCAGGGAAATTCACCCCTCCACTTT. It specifies CASSLLQGNSPLHF.

This chain links TRBV11-2 with TRBJ2-7; D is unclear. The germline CDR1 and CDR2 sequences are SGHAT and FQNNGV. This CDR3 spans 15 amino acids. V gave up 5 bases and J gave up 0 bases, with 14 bases separating them. In DNA form, the CDR3 reads TGTGCCAGCAGCCGCGAGGCTGCAAGCTCCTACGAGCAGTACTTC. This sequence encodes CASSREAASSYEQYF.

V and J are TRBV5-5 and TRBJ1-1, with no clear D. The germline CDR1 and CDR2 sequences are SGHKS and YYEKEE (reference sequence). This CDR3 contains 11 residues. With 6 bases removed from V and 0 bases from J, the gap between germline ends came to 3 bases. Here the CDR3 reads CASILNTEAFF. The CDR3 region has the DNA TGTGCCAGCATCCTGAACACTGAAGCTTTCTTT.